What follows is one T cell receptor beta chain and its context. Its antigen is not known. Clones were read by immunoSEQ multiplex PCR, and TCRdb kept only the in-frame ones, dropping some. The sample has approximately 8,100 clones; 80% to 90% are singletons. The sample is drawn from a study of lymphopenia after photon versus proton radiotherapy. Study-level findings and limits: Larger post-nadir TCR diversity loss correlated inversely with survival in deceased patients. Proton therapy kept repertoires fairly stable, unlike photons, which gained effector/memory cells. After lymphocyte nadir, photon-treated repertoires showed oligoclonal expansion, especially CD8+ Temra. Authors raise, but do not show, better survival with proton therapy.

The V end lost 4 bases, the J end lost 7 bases, and 8 bases lay between the germline ends. Germline V gene data show CDR1 as SEHNR and CDR2 as FQNEAQ (reference sequence). The length of the CDR3 is 13 residues. This sequence joins TRBV7-9 and TRBJ1-6; D may be TRBD1 (6 bases). The specimen comprised peripheral blood, sampled from a patient treated with photon-based radiotherapy. The source is a man older than 75 with cholangiocarcinoma. CDR3 sequence reads: CASSWGQNSPLHF. The DNA for the CDR3 is TGTGCCAGCAGCTGGGGGCAGAATTCACCCCTCCACTTT. Filled out from reference TRBV7-9 and TRBJ1-6, the complete variable domain reads DTGVSQNPRHKITKRGQNVTFRCDPISEHNRLYWYRQTLGQGPEFLTYFQNEAQLEKSRLLSDRFSAERPKGSFSTLEIQRTEQGDSAMYLCASSWGQNSPLHFGNGTRLTVT.